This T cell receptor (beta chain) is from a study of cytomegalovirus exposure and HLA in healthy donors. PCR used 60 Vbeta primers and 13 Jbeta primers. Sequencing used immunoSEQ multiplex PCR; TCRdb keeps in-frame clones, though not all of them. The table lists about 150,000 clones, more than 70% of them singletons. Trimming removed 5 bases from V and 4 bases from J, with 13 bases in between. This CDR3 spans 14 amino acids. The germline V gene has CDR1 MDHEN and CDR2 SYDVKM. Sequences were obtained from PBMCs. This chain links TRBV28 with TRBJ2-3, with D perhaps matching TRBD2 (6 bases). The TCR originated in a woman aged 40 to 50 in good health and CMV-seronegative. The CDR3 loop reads CASSTLTGADTQYF. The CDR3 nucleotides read TGTGCCAGCAGTACTCTTACGGGGGCAGATACGCAGTATTTT.